This is a list of T cell receptor beta chains from one sample in a study of shared clonotypes between healthy human individuals. Assay: immunoSEQ multiplex PCR; the TCRdb copy retains only in-frame clones and omits some. The table lists some 530,000 clones, approximately 80% of them singletons. Sequencing was done on a sample of PBMCs. The source of these receptors is a woman aged 40 to 55 in good health. Some clones in this sample may be carry-over from other donors' samples. Each CDR3 is given with its conserved first and last residue. D genes are given only for firm matches. The size of a clone is reported for some rows only, either as once, few or many, or as a class for expanded clones.

j_call v_call cdr3_length clone_size d_call cdr3_nt cdr3_aa
TRBJ2-7 TRBV6-5 12 once TRBD2 TGTGCCAGCACCGGGGGGGGAAACGAGCAGTACTTC CASTGGGNEQYF
TRBJ2-3 TRBV7-9 17 . . TGTGCCAGCAGCCCAGACACCGGCGCCTCTAGCACAGATACGCAGTATTTT CASSPDTGASSTDTQYF
TRBJ2-1 TRBV6-1 15 . TRBD1 TGTGCCAGCGTTCGAAGGGGGCAGGGCGGCAATGAGCAGTTCTTC CASVRRGQGGNEQFF
TRBJ2-7 TRBV11-2 15 . . TGTGCCAGCAGAAGGTTTTTTGAGGGATCCTACGAGCAGTACTTC CASRRFFEGSYEQYF
TRBJ2-2 TRBV28 15 . . TGTGCCAGCAGTTCCGGGGACCCAAACACCGGGGAGCTGTTTTTT CASSSGDPNTGELFF
TRBJ2-7 TRBV19 13 . . TGTGCCAGTAGCTCCGGAGCTGCCTACGAGCAGTACTTC CASSSGAAYEQYF
TRBJ2-7 TRBV18 14 . . TGTGCCAGCTCAATAGGGACGGGCCCTAACGAGCAGTACTTC CASSIGTGPNEQYF
TRBJ1-1 TRBV10-3 14 . . TGTGCCATCAGTGAGCCGGGAGGGTTACAGGGAGCTTTCTTT CAISEPGGLQGAFF
TRBJ1-5 TRBV19 18 . . TGTGCCAGTGGGACGGAAGAACACCCCATCTATAGCAATCAGCCCCAGCATTTT CASGTEEHPIYSNQPQHF
TRBJ2-2 TRBV9 16 . . TGTGCCAGCAGCGTCGGGACTCTAATAAACACCGGGGAGCTGTTTTTT CASSVGTLINTGELFF
TRBJ2-5 TRBV5-3 14 . . TGTGCCAGAAGAATTGGACAGTTAGAAGAGACCCAGTACTTC CARRIGQLEETQYF
TRBJ2-7 TRBV30 14 . TRBD2 TGTGCCGGGGGGGGGACTGGAAAACTCTACGAGCAGTACTTC CAGGGTGKLYEQYF
TRBJ2-1 TRBV5-1 17 . . TGCGCCAGCAGCTTGGTCCCAGCCCCACTGAGCTACAATGAGCAGTTCTTC CASSLVPAPLSYNEQFF
TRBJ2-5 TRBV9 15 . TRBD1 TGTGCCAGCAGCGTAGGGACAGGGGGTATAGAGACCCAGTACTTC CASSVGTGGIETQYF
TRBJ1-2 TRBV6-1 13 . . TGTGCCAGCAGTGCGCCGGGACGCCACGGCTACACCTTC CASSAPGRHGYTF
TRBJ2-3 TRBV5-5 13 . . TGTGCCAGCAGCTATCCTAGCACAGATACGCAGTATTTT CASSYPSTDTQYF
TRBJ2-7 TRBV25-1 17 . TRBD2 TGTGCCAGCAGTGAACCCGGGACTAGCGGTTTCACCTACGAGCAGTACTTC CASSEPGTSGFTYEQYF
TRBJ2-3 TRBV5-1 16 . TRBD2 TGCGCCAGCAGCCGCAGTGGGACTAGCGGAACAGATACGCAGTATTTT CASSRSGTSGTDTQYF
TRBJ2-1 TRBV5-1 14 . TRBD2 TGCGCCAGCAGTGCGGGACTAGCCTTCAATGAGCAGTTCTTC CASSAGLAFNEQFF
TRBJ2-5 TRBV28 16 . TRBD2 TGTGCCAGCAGTTTCGGCGGGAGAGGTGATCAAGAGACCCAGTACTTC CASSFGGRGDQETQYF
TRBJ2-7 TRBV27 16 . TRBD2 TGTGCCAGCTCTTCGAGAACTAGCGGGAAGGCCTCCGAGCAGTACTTC CASSSRTSGKASEQYF
TRBJ1-2 TRBV27 14 . TRBD1 TGTGCCAGCAGTCCACAGGGGGCTGACTATGGCTACACCTTC CASSPQGADYGYTF
TRBJ2-2 TRBV28 14 many . TGTGCCAGCAGGGACTCCAGGAACACCGGGGAGCTGTTTTTT CASRDSRNTGELFF
TRBJ2-1 TRBV19 13 . TRBD2 TGTGCCAGTAGTATTGGGCTAGCGGGAGAAAAGTTCTTC CASSIGLAGEKFF
TRBJ1-1 TRBV6-1 14 . TRBD1 TGTGCCAGCAGTGCGGGACAGGGGAGGCCTGAAGCTTTCTTT CASSAGQGRPEAFF
TRBJ2-5 TRBV2 13 . TRBD1 TGTGCCAGCAACCTGCAGGGGGAGGAGACCCAGTACTTC CASNLQGEETQYF
TRBJ1-3 TRBV11-2 15 . . TGTGCCAGCAGCTTAGTCGGGGGAAGCGGAAACACCATATATTTT CASSLVGGSGNTIYF
TRBJ2-1 TRBV7-9 15 few . TGTGCCAGCACCCCGGGGGTGGAACTAAAATCTGAGCAGTTCTTC CASTPGVELKSEQFF
TRBJ2-1 TRBV30 14 . . TGTGCCTGGAGTGTTCGGCTAGCCTTCAATGAGCAGTTCTTC CAWSVRLAFNEQFF
TRBJ2-7 TRBV15 15 . . TGTGCCACCAGCAGAGATCGGGACTCTTCCTACGAGCAGTACTTC CATSRDRDSSYEQYF
TRBJ2-3 TRBV5-1 18 . . TGCGCCAGCAGCTTGGGGCAAAGAGGGTTCCCTAGCACAGATACGCAGTATTTT CASSLGQRGFPSTDTQYF
TRBJ1-4 TRBV18 16 . . TGTGCCAGCTCACCAGGACAGCTATTAACTAATGAAAAACTGTTTTTT CASSPGQLLTNEKLFF
TRBJ1-5 TRBV2 14 . . TGTGCCAGCAGTGATGGGTCAGGGCATCAGCCCCAGCATTTT CASSDGSGHQPQHF
TRBJ1-2 TRBV7-2 12 . . TGTGCCAGCAGCCCGGGGAACTATGGCTACACCTTC CASSPGNYGYTF
TRBJ2-1 TRBV11-2 18 . TRBD2 TGTGCCAGCAGCTTAGATCTGGGCGGGGGGCGCCTCCACAATGAGCAGTTCTTC CASSLDLGGGRLHNEQFF
TRBJ2-5 TRBV4-1 16 . . TGCGCCAGCAGCCATGGGAGAGGCAGGGAGTGGGAGACCCAGTACTTC CASSHGRGREWETQYF
TRBJ1-1 TRBV18 15 few . TGTGCCAGCTCACCGAGTCAGGGGATGAACACTGAAGCTTTCTTT CASSPSQGMNTEAFF
TRBJ2-5 TRBV19 14 . TRBD1 TGTGCCAGTAGTAAGGGACAGTACCAAGAGACCCAGTACTTC CASSKGQYQETQYF
TRBJ1-5 TRBV15 13 . . TGTGCCACCAGCAGAGTTGGCGGGAGGCCCCAGCATTTT CATSRVGGRPQHF
TRBJ1-6 TRBV28 15 . . TGTGCCAGCAGTTTATCTGGGGGTAATAATTCACCCCTCCACTTT CASSLSGGNNSPLHF
TRBJ1-1 TRBV7-9 15 . . TGTGCCAGCAGCTTAGCGGGACAAATTAACACTGAAGCTTTCTTT CASSLAGQINTEAFF
TRBJ1-4 TRBV11-2 14 once . TGTGCCAGCAGCTGGCTACGGCTAAATGAAAAACCGTTTTTT CASSWLRLNEKPFF
TRBJ2-5 TRBV5-1 14 . . TGCGCCAGCAGCTTGGCGTCAGGTCAAGAGACCCAGTACTTC CASSLASGQETQYF
TRBJ2-7 TRBV5-4 15 few . TGTGCCAGCAGCTTGGGACGGGCGAGTAGCTACGAGCAGTACTTC CASSLGRASSYEQYF